The clone carrying this T cell receptor beta chain occurred many times. Its antigen is undetermined. CDR3 length: 13 residues. Deletions cut 1 base from V and 5 bases from J, with 7 bases between. Germline CDR1 reads SGHRS; CDR2 reads YFSETQ. The data stem from a study of beta chain features in type 1 diabetes. Study-wide points: VDJ junctions from type 1 diabetes patients carried fewer insertions and larger deletions.

As every portion of the isolated RNA was reverse transcribed, the sequencing read expressed TCRB transcripts. Sequencing used immunoSEQ multiplex PCR; TCRdb keeps in-frame clones, though not all of them. Altogether around 240,000 clones are present, 9.6% being singletons, with the ten largest covering about 0.037%. The specimen was naive CD4+ T cells from blood. This TCR came from a woman between 18 and 29 years old in good health. The V and J genes are TRBV5-1 and TRBJ2-1; D is unclear. The CDR3 nucleotides are TGCGCCAGCAGCTTGTCAGGTAACAATGAGCAGTTCTTC. Protein product: CASSLSGNNEQFF.